This T cell receptor (beta chain) was recovered during a study of CD8 T cells in Susac syndrome. Peripheral blood CD8+ and CD4+ T cells were profiled by TCR beta sequencing. TEMRA cells were FACS-enriched, and CD8+ and CD4+ T cells were isolated negatively. Germline V gene sequence: CDR1 SQVTM, CDR2 ANQGSEA. The CDR3 spans 14 residues. Trimming took off 4 bases at V and 2 bases at J, with 15 bases between the two ends. Reverse transcription of roughly 0.5 to 1 ug RNA was carried out with random hexamers. An immunoSEQ multiplex PCR amplified TCR beta CDR3 over 54 Vbeta and 13 Jbeta. TCRdb reanalysed the immunoSEQ multiplex PCR reads using MiXCR and keeps one entry per CDR3 protein. The sample contains under 200,000 distinct CDR3 sequences, around 95% of which appear only once.

Material for sequencing was CD4+ T cells from PBMCs. The V call is TRBV29-1, the J call TRBJ2-7; a possible D gene is TRBD1 (6 bases). This TCR came from a human donor in good health. CDR3 loop: CSVVRDTRTYEQYF. CDR3 sequence (DNA): TGCAGCGTTGTCCGGGACACCAGAACCTACGAGCAGTACTTC.